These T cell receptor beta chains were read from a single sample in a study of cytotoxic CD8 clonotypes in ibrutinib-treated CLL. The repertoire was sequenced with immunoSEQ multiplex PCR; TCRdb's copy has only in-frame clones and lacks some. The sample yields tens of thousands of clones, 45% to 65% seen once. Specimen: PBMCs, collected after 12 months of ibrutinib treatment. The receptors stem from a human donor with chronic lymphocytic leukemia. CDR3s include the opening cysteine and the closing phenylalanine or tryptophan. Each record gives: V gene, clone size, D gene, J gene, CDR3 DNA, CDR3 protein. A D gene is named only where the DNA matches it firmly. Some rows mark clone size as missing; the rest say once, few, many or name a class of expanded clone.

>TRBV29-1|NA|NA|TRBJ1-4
TGCAGCGTTGGAGGGGGAGAAAAACTGTTTTTT
CSVGGGEKLFF
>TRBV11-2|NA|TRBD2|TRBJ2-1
TGTGCCAGCAATTTAGGACTAGCGGGGGCAAATGAGCAGTTCTTC
CASNLGLAGANEQFF
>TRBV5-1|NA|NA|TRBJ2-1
TGCGCCAGCAGCTTGTCTTACGGCAATGAGCAGTTCTTC
CASSLSYGNEQFF
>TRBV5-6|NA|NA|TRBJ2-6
TGTGCCAGCAGCTTGTGGGCACCTGGGGCCAACGTCCTGACTTTC
CASSLWAPGANVLTF
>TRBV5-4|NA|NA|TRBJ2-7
TGTGCCAGCAGCCCCGTCAGCGGACTTTCCTACGAGCAGTACTTC
CASSPVSGLSYEQYF
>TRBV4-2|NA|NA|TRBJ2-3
TGTGCCAGCAGCCCCCTGGGTCCAGCGGGCACAGATACGCAGTATTTT
CASSPLGPAGTDTQYF
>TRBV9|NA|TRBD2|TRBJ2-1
TGTGCCAGCAGCCCCGGGACTAGCGTCAACAATGAGCAGTTCTTC
CASSPGTSVNNEQFF
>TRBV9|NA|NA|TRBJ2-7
TGTGCCAGCAGCGTAGACCTAGGCAGGTACGAGCAGTACTTC
CASSVDLGRYEQYF
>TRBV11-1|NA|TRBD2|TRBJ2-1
TGTGCCAGCAGCTTAAGTGGCGGGAGCTCCAATGAGCAGTTCTTC
CASSLSGGSSNEQFF
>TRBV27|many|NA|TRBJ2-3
TGTGCCAGCAGTGCGAGGGAGGCGGCCGATACGCAGTATTTT
CASSAREAADTQYF
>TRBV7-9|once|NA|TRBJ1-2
TGTGCCAGCAGCTTATGGGGGGACGGCTACACCTTC
CASSLWGDGYTF
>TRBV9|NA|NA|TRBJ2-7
TGTGCCAGCAGCGCGGGCCGAACCTACGAGCAGTACTTC
CASSAGRTYEQYF
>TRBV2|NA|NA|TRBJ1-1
TGTGCCAGCAGTGGGGTGTCGGGGAACACTGAAGCTTTCTTT
CASSGVSGNTEAFF
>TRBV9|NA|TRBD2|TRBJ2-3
TGTGCCAGCAGCGTAGAGGGACTAGCGGTAGATACGCAGTATTTT
CASSVEGLAVDTQYF
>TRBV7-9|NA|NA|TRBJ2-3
TGTGCCAGCAGCTCCGACTGGTCGGAAGATACGCAGTATTTT
CASSSDWSEDTQYF
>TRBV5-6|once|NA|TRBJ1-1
TGTGCCAGCAGCCGGGACACATCAAATCCGACTGAAGCTTTCTTT
CASSRDTSNPTEAFF
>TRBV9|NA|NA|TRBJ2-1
TGTGCCAGCAGCGTAGAGGGTTTAACTGAGCAGTTCTTC
CASSVEGLTEQFF
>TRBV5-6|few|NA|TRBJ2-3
TGTGCCAGCAGCTTGTTAGCCCGCACAGATACGCAGTATTTT
CASSLLARTDTQYF
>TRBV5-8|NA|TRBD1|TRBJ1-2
TGTGCCAGCAGCTTTGCGCTTACACCGGGACAGGGGCATGGCTACACCTTC
CASSFALTPGQGHGYTF
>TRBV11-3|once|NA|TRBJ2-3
TGTGCCAGCAGCCTCGGGGGATACACAGATACGCAGTATTTT
CASSLGGYTDTQYF
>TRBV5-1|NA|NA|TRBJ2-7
TGCGCCAGCAGCTTGGCCGGGACACAATCCTACGAGCAGTACTTC
CASSLAGTQSYEQYF
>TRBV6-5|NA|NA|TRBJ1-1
TGTGCCAGCAGCCGGACCGGTGAAGCTTTCTTT
CASSRTGEAFF
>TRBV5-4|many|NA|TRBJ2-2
TGTGCCAGCAGTTCAGAGGACACAGGGTTAGGGGAGCTGTTTTTT
CASSSEDTGLGELFF
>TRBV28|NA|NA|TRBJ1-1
TGTGCCACCGAACTCTCACCACCAGGTCTCCAAGAAGCTTTCTTT
CATELSPPGLQEAFF
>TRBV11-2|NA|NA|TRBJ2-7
TGTGCCAGCAGCTTAGAGGGTTACGAGCAGTACTTC
CASSLEGYEQYF
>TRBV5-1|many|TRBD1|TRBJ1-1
TGCGCCAGCAGCTTTAAAGGGGGCCTGAAGGTTTTCTTT
CASSFKGGLKVFF
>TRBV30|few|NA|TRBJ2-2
TGTGCCTTCTCCGGGACTTACTCCACCGGGGAGCTGTTTTTT
CAFSGTYSTGELFF
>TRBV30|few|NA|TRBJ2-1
TGTGCCTGGAGCCCTTCTAGGTCGGGCTCCTACAATGAGCAGTTCTTC
CAWSPSRSGSYNEQFF
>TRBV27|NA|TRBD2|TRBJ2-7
TGTGCCAGCAGAAATCGCGGGAGGGATAACGAGCAGTACTTC
CASRNRGRDNEQYF
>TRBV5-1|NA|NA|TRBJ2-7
TGCGCCAGCAGCTTGGGTGGGCCCATGGACTACGAGCAGTACTTC
CASSLGGPMDYEQYF
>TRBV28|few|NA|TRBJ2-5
TGTGCCAGCAGTTATCAAGAGACCCAGTACTTC
CASSYQETQYF
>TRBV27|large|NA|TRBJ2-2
TGTGCCTCTCGGGCAGCGAACACCGGGGAGCTGTTTTTT
CASRAANTGELFF
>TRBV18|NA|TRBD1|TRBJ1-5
TGTGCCAGCTCACCATCAGGGGGGTCCAATCAGCCCCAGCATTTT
CASSPSGGSNQPQHF
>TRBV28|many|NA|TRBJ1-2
TGTGCCAGCAGTTCCCCAGGGGATGGGGTTAACTATGGCTACACCTTC
CASSSPGDGVNYGYTF
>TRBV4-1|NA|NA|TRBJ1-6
TGCGCCAGCAGCCAAGATAGGGGACCTTCTTCACCCCTCCACTTT
CASSQDRGPSSPLHF
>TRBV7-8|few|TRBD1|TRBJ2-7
TGTGCCAGCAGCTTAATCCGGGACAGGGGCTACGAGCAGTACTTC
CASSLIRDRGYEQYF
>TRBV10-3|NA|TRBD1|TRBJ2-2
TGTGCCATCAGCCTTTTTGACAGGGGGGTTGTCGGGGAGCTGTTTTTT
CAISLFDRGVVGELFF
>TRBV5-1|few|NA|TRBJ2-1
TGCGCCAGCAGTTCGACCGTTTCCTACAATGAGCAGTTCTTC
CASSSTVSYNEQFF
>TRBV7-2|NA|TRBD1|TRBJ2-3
TGTGCCAGCAGCCGGAGACAGGGGAGCTTAGATACGCAGTATTTT
CASSRRQGSLDTQYF
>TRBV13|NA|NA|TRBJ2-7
TGTGCCAGCAGCCTCACGGCCAGCGGGCCACACTACGAGCAGTACTTC
CASSLTASGPHYEQYF
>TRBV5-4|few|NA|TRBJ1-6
TGTGCCAGCAGTCTCGGGGTGGAAAATTCACCCCTCCACTTT
CASSLGVENSPLHF